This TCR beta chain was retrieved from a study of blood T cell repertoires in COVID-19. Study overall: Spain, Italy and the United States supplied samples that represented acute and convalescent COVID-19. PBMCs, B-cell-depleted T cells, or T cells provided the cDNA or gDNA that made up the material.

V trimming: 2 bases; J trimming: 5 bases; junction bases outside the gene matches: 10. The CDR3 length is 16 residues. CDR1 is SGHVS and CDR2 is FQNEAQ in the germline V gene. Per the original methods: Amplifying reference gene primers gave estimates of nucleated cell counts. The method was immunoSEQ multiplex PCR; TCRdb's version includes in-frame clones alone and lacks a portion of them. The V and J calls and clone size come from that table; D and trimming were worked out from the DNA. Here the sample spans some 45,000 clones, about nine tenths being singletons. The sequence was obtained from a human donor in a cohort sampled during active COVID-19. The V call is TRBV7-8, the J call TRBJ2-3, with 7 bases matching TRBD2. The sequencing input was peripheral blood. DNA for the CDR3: TGTGCCAGCAGCTTAACGGTGGGGGGGGGTGGAGATACGCAGTATTTT. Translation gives CASSLTVGGGGDTQYF. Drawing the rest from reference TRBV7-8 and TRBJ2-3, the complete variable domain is GAGVSQSPRYKVAKRGQDVALRCDPISGHVSLFWYQQALGQGPEFLTYFQNEAQLDKSGLPSDRFFAERPEGSVSTLKIQRTQQEDSAVYLCASSLTVGGGGDTQYFGPGTRLTVL.